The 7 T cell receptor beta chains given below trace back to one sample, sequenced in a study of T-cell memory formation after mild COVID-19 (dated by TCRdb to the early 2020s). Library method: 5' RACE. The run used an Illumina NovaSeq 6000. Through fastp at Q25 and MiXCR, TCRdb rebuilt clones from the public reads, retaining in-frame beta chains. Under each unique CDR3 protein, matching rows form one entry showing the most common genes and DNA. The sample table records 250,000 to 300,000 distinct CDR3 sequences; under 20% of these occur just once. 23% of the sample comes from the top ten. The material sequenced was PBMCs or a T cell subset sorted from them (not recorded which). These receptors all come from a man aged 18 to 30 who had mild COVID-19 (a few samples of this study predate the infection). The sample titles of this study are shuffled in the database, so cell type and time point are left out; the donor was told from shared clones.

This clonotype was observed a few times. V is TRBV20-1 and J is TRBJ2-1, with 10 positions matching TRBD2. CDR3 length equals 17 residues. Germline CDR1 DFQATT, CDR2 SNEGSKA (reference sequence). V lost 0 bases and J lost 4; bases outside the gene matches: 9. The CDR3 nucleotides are TGCAGTGCTAGAGACCCCTCTCCTAGCGGGGGATACAATGAGCAGTTCTTC. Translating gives CSARDPSPSGGYNEQFF.

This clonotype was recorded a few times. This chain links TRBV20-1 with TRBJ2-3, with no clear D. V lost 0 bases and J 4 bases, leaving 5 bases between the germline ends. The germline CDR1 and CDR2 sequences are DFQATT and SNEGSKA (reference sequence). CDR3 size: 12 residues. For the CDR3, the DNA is TGCAGTGCTAGAGATCTATCAGATACGCAGTATTTT. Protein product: CSARDLSDTQYF.

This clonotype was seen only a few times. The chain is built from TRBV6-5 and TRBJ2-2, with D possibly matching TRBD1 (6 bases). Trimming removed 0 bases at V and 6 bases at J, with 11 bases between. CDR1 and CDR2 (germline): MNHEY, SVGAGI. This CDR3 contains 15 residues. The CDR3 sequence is CASSYSQGPAGELFF. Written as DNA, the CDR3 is TGTGCCAGCAGTTACTCCCAGGGGCCGGCCGGGGAGCTGTTTTTT.

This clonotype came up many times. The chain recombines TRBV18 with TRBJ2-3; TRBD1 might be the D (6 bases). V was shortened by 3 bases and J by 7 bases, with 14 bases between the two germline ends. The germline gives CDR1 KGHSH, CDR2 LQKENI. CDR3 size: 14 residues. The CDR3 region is CASSPRQGLNTQYF. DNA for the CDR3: TGTGCCAGCTCACCCCGGCAGGGGTTGAATACGCAGTATTTT.

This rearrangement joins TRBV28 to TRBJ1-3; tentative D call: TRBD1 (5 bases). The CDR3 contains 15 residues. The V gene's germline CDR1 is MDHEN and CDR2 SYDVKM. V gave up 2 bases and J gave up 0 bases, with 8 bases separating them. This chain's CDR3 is CASSLQGHSGNTIYF. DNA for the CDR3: TGTGCCAGCAGTTTACAGGGTCACTCTGGAAACACCATATATTTT. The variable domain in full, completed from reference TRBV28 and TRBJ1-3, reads DVKVTQSSRYLVKRTGEKVFLECVQDMDHENMFWYRQDPGLGLRLIYFSYDVKMKEKGDIPEGYSVSREKKERFSLILESASTNQTSMYLCASSLQGHSGNTIYFGEGSWLTVV.

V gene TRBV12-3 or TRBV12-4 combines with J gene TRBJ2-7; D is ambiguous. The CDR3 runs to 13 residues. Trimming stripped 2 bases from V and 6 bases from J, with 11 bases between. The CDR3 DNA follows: TGTGCCAGCAGTTTACGGTCCAGGCGCGAGCAGTACGTC. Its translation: CASSLRSRREQYV.

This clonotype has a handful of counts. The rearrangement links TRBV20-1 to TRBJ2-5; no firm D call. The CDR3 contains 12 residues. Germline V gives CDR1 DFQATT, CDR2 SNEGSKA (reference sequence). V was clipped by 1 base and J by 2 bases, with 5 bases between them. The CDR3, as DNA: TGCAGTGCTAGAGTTCGGCAAGAGACCCAGTACTTC. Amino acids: CSARVRQETQYF.